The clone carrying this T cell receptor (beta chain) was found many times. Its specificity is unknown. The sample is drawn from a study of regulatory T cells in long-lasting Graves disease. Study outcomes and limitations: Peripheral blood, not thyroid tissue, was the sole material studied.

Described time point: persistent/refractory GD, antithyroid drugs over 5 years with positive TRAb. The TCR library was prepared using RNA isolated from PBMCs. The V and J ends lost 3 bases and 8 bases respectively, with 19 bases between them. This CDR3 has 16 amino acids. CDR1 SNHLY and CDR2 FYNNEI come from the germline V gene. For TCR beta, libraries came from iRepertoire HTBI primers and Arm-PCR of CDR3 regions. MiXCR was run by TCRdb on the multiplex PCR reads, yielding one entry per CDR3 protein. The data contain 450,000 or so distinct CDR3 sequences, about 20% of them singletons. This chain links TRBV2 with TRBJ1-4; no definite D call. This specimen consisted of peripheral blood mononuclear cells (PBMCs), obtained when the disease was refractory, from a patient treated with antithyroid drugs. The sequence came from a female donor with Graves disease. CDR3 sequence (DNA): TGTGCCAGCAGTGATGACTTCGCGGCCCTGGGCGAAAAACTGTTTTTT. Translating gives CASSDDFAALGEKLFF.